This T cell receptor (beta chain) was sequenced during a study of OX40 agonist ivuxolimab in advanced cancers. In terms of the full investigation: Ivuxolimab was a fully human IgG2 agonistic monoclonal antibody targeting the costimulatory receptor OX40 (CD134). Intravenous ivuxolimab was administered to patients every 2 weeks at six dose levels: 0.01, 0.1, 0.3, 1.5, 3 and 10 mg/kg. Among the approximately 50 dose-escalation patients, 19 had hepatocellular carcinoma, approximately 15 melanoma, 9 renal cell carcinoma and 9 head and neck cancer. In the dose-escalation cohort, roughly four fifths of patients were male, and the mean age was approximately 64 years, with a range of 23 to 79. Patients were allowed to have had prior anti-PD-1, anti-PD-L1 or anti-CTLA-4 therapy, and 30% to 40% of the dose-escalation patients had previously received checkpoint inhibitors. Partial responses occurred in three dose-escalation patients, of whom one had hepatocellular carcinoma and two had cutaneous melanoma. The point of sequencing TCRbeta in the periphery was to test whether ivuxolimab changed TCR sequence diversity and drove clonal T-cell expansion. The paper reports the monotherapy dose-escalation portion (N = 52 patients) of the phase I ivuxolimab trial.

The trial excluded patients who had a history of autoimmune disease or who were on systemic immunosuppression. Peripheral blood for TCR sequencing was collected from all dose cohorts at baseline, on cycle 4 day 1, and on cycle 7 day 1. Samples came from an open-label, multicenter, first-in-human phase I dose-escalation trial of ivuxolimab. Adults with locally advanced or metastatic head and neck squamous cell, hepatocellular, melanoma or renal cell carcinoma were enrolled in the trial. CD4+ and CD8+ T cells were sorted separately from peripheral blood before TCR sequencing. Based on the germline V gene, the CDR1 and CDR2 sequences are MDHEN and SYDVKM. The CDR3 covers 17 residues, taking in both the cysteine and the phenylalanine. Only the CDR3 DNA stays, 51 bases, in frame from base 1. Unmatched junction bases come to 14, with V trimmed by 8 bases and J by 1 base. Genomic DNA was isolated from the sorted cells so that the TCRbeta CDR3 region could be sequenced. TCRbeta CDR3 regions were sequenced using the immunoSEQ Assay. The table comes from immuneACCESS by way of TCRdb, which keeps in-frame sequences with V and J called. Part of the clones is missing from these tables; in studies checked, under half for an unresolved V gene and the rest for unknown reasons. The sample records fewer than 85,000 clones, 85% to 90% of which are singletons. The ten largest account for approximately 2.3% of the sample.

On this clone itself: No antigen is known for it. Within one base of it there is no much larger clone, and no base qualities were kept.

The investigation overall reported the following: After ivuxolimab, expanded clones were on average more numerous among CD8+ T cells than among CD4+ T cells. Which antigens the clonally expanded peripheral T cells were specific for was not determined. Clonal expansion of both CD4+ and CD8+ blood T cells was observed from baseline to week 6 at doses 0.1 to 3.0 mg/kg. Partial responders in the 0.1-3.0 mg/kg groups had among the lowest normalized peripheral clonal expansion, especially among CD8+ T cells. Low levels of normalized T-cell clonal expansion were also seen in some nonresponding patients.

Recombination linked TRBV28 to TRBJ1-1; TRBD1 lines up with 9 middle nucleotides. The specimen was CD4+ or CD8+ T cells sorted from blood, collected in a trial of the OX40 agonist ivuxolimab. This TCR derives from an adult with an advanced solid tumor such as melanoma, head and neck, liver or kidney cancer. The nucleotides read TGTGCCAGCGGGCCCGGGACAGGGTTAATGGCGAACACTGAAGCTTTCTTT. It translates as CASGPGTGLMANTEAFF.